The 12 T cell receptor beta chains presented below share a single source sample, sequenced in a study of STAT3 mutations in large granular lymphocyte leukemia. Overall study findings and caveats: Every T-LGLL patient had at least one immunodominant TCRbeta clonotype.

Measured with immunoSEQ multiplex PCR; TCRdb has only the in-frame clones, and not every one. Of 30,000 to 35,000 clones listed, around three quarters were seen once; the top ten hold 30%. Their antigens remain unidentified. The sample was peripheral blood mononuclear cells. All receptors come from a woman aged 45-65 years with T-cell large granular lymphocyte leukemia. Some clones in this sample may be carry-over from other donors' samples.

This chain joins TRBV18 and TRBJ2-7, with 9 bases aligning to TRBD1. The CDR3 is 18 residues long. Unmatched junction bases numbered 20, after V lost 6 bases and J lost 5 bases. Germline CDR1 and CDR2: KGHSH and LQKENI. CDR3 amino acids: CASSEKATGGRSDHEQYF. In DNA form, the CDR3 reads TGTGCCAGCTCCGAGAAGGCGACAGGGGGAAGGTCGGATCACGAGCAGTACTTC.

J is TRBJ2-3 and V is TRBV7-3, with TRBD1 as a possible D gene (6 bases). The CDR3 contains 13 residues. Deletions cut 4 bases from V and 6 bases from J, with 11 bases between. CDR1 and CDR2 (germline): SGHTA, FQGTGA. The CDR3 DNA reads TGTGCCAGCAGCTCTGGGGGCCATGATACGCAGTATTTT. It codes for CASSSGGHDTQYF.

Concerning this clone itself: Other DNA sequences in this specimen translate into the identical CDR3. This chain uses TRBV6-1 with TRBJ2-7, with D possibly TRBD1 on 6 matching bases. V lost 7 bases to trimming and J lost 0 bases, with 13 bases between them. Germline CDR1 reads MNHNS; CDR2 reads SASEGT. This CDR3 has 14 amino acids. CDR3 region: CASTLTGSSYEQYF. The CDR3 bases are TGTGCCAGCACCTTAACAGGGAGCTCCTACGAGCAGTACTTC.

The chain joins TRBV5-1 to TRBJ2-3; 7 nucleotides line up with TRBD2. Germline V CDR1 and CDR2: SGHRS, YFSETQ. Trimming at V came to 4 bases and at J to 5 bases, leaving 13 bases not matched to a gene. The CDR3 runs to 16 residues. CDR3 sequence reads: CASSRRISGTQDTQYF. The CDR3 region has the DNA TGCGCCAGCAGCCGACGGATAAGCGGGACTCAAGATACGCAGTATTTT.

The rearrangement joins TRBV18 to TRBJ1-2; maybe TRBD1 (5 bases). The CDR3 sequence is 15 residues long. Trimming stripped 2 bases from V and 3 bases from J, with 13 bases between. CDR1 KGHSH and CDR2 LQKENI come from the germline V gene. The CDR3 region has the DNA TGTGCCAGCTCACCAATGGGCAGGGTTGACTATGGCTACACCTTC. Amino acid sequence: CASSPMGRVDYGYTF. Variable domain in full (rest from reference TRBV18 and TRBJ1-2): NAGVMQNPRHLVRRRGQEARLRCSPMKGHSHVYWYRQLPEEGLKFMVYLQKENIIDESGMPKERFSAEFPKEGPSILRIQQVVRGDSAAYFCASSPMGRVDYGYTFGSGTRLTVV.

This chain uses TRBV5-4 with TRBJ1-3; 8 bases fit TRBD1. The trim removed 0 bases at V and 0 bases at J, leaving 5 bases unmatched. In germline, CDR1 is SGHNT, CDR2 YYREEE (reference sequence). The CDR3 extends over 17 amino acids. The CDR3 coding sequence is TGTGCCAGCAGCTTGGATCGGGACAGGTTCTCTGGAAACACCATATATTTT. The encoded protein is CASSLDRDRFSGNTIYF.

In its sample, this clone was seen a few times. The chain has TRBV7-3 and TRBJ2-3; D gene uncertain. V lost 0 bases and J lost 2, with 12 bases in between. Per the germline V gene, CDR1 is SGHTA and CDR2 is FQGTGA. The length of the CDR3 is 16 residues. Here the CDR3 reads CASSLTFTTLTDTQYF. The CDR3 region has the DNA TGTGCCAGCAGCTTAACGTTTACTACCCTCACAGATACGCAGTATTTT. The whole variable domain, remainder taken from reference TRBV7-3 and TRBJ2-3, is GAGVSQTPSNKVTEKGKYVELRCDPISGHTALYWYRQSLGQGPEFLIYFQGTGAADDSGLPNDRFFAVRPEGSVSTLKIQRTERGDSAVYLCASSLTFTTLTDTQYFGPGTRLTVL.

The rearrangement uses TRBV4-1 and TRBJ2-7; TRBD2 matches 10 bases. CDR3 length: 20 residues. Germline V lookup: CDR1 MGHRA, CDR2 YSYEKL. V shed 1 base, J shed 5 bases, and the junction held 20 bases outside the gene matches. Here the CDR3 reads CASSQGLAGEPPRPPHEQYF. For the CDR3, the DNA is TGCGCCAGCAGCCAAGGACTAGCGGGCGAACCCCCCCGACCGCCCCACGAGCAGTACTTC.

The chain couples TRBV30 to TRBJ1-5; D is uncertain. Deletions cut 0 bases from V and 3 bases from J, with 9 bases between. Germline CDR1 and CDR2: GTSNPN and SVGIG (reference sequence). This CDR3 has 14 residues. CDR3 nucleotides: TGTGCCTGGAGTGTAAAAAGGATCAATCAGCCCCAGCATTTT. This gives the protein CAWSVKRINQPQHF.

This clone was seen a few times. The rearrangement uses TRBV27 and TRBJ2-7; D is ambiguous. Germline loops: CDR1 MNHEY, CDR2 SMNVEV (reference sequence). The CDR3 spans 10 residues. V was shortened by 8 bases and J by 3 bases, with 5 bases between the two germline ends. The CDR3 protein is CASGRYEQYF. CDR3 coding DNA: TGTGCCAGCGGCCGCTACGAGCAGTACTTC.

V usage is TRBV28 and J usage is TRBJ1-2; D is undetermined. Germline V CDR1 and CDR2: MDHEN, SYDVKM. The CDR3 is 13 amino acids. V lost 3 bases and J 0 bases, leaving 5 bases between the germline ends. In DNA, the CDR3 is TGTGCCAGCAGTTTTGCAGCTAACTATGGCTACACCTTC. Translation gives CASSFAANYGYTF.

This chain connects TRBV28 to TRBJ2-7; D gene uncertain. Germline lookup yields CDR1 MDHEN and CDR2 SYDVKM. This CDR3 has 14 residues. Trimming stripped 6 bases from V and 3 bases from J, with 15 bases between. CDR3 loop: CASRGTFRIYEQYF. DNA for the CDR3: TGTGCCAGCAGAGGCACATTCAGAATCTACGAGCAGTACTTC.